This TCR beta chain was retrieved from a study of T cell responses to AZD1222 COVID-19 vaccine. Findings and caveats of the study: Of spike-specific TCRs, nearly half reportedly target regions left unmutated in variants. Spike-specific TCR breadth and depth went up after people got two AZD1222 doses.

Profiling relied on immunoSEQ multiplex PCR, and the TCRdb table lists in-frame clones only, not all of them. This sample yields about 130,000 clones, of which 94% are seen a single time; 6% to 7% belongs to the top ten. Turning to this clone: The antigen remains unidentified.

This CDR3 comprises 14 residues. V shed 8 bases and J shed 4 bases, with 15 bases lying between them. CDR1 is LNHNV and CDR2 is YYDKDF in the germline V gene (reference sequence). This clonotype originated in an adult in good health. This material consisted of peripheral blood, taken on day 0 of AZD1222 vaccination. The chain is built from TRBV15 and TRBJ1-3; D might be TRBD1 (5 bases). CDR3 region: CATSTPGRGNTIYF. As DNA, the CDR3 is TGTGCCACCTCCACCCCAGGGCGAGGAAACACCATATATTTT. The full variable domain, completed using reference TRBV15 and TRBJ1-3, is DAMVIQNPRYQVTQFGKPVTLSCSQTLNHNVMYWYQQKSSQAPKLLFHYYDKDFNNEADTPDNFQSRRPNTSFCFLDIRSPGLGDTAMYLCATSTPGRGNTIYFGEGSWLTVV.